The T cell receptor (beta chain) described here comes from a study of low-dose radiotherapy and immunotherapy resistance in tumors. Across the study: Treatment of Cohort 1 consisted of 0.5 Gy per fraction every 2 weeks, adding up to 6.5 Gy. The study gave patients oral aspirin 300 mg daily for four cycles from cycle 1 day 1.

Time point indicated: before trial treatment. Every donor's regimen consisted of nivolumab, ipilimumab, aspirin, low-dose cyclophosphamide and low-dose radiotherapy. TRAV- and TRBV-specific primers, spanning alpha and beta chains, primed first-strand cDNA. TCR amplification used 15 to 20 PCR cycles, a constant-region primer and a V-primer adapter. MiXCR, applied by TCRdb to the reads, yields one record per CDR3 protein. The top ten hold 6.6% of the sample, which has tens of thousands of distinct CDR3 sequences, more than 25% seen once. The CDR3 has 13 amino acids. Trimming cost V 0 bases and J 5 bases, with 6 bases left between them. Germline V gene sequence: CDR1 SGHNT, CDR2 YYREEE (reference sequence).

The rearrangement uses TRBV5-4 and TRBJ2-1; D remains ambiguous. The material sequenced was PBMCs, taken before treatment. The receptor comes from a male donor with rectosigmoid adenocarcinoma. CDR3 sequence (DNA): TGTGCCAGCAGCTTGGGCCCACACAATGAGCAGTTCTTC. Its translation: CASSLGPHNEQFF.